This T cell receptor (beta chain) comes out of a study of PD-L1 blockade in urothelial cancer. Background on the study: The analyses of blood took place 3 weeks (second dose) and 6 weeks after treatment start.

TCRdb keeps only in-frame clones here, not all; method: immunoSEQ multiplex PCR. Of 75,000 to 95,000 clones in the sample, around four fifths were seen once. The sample's time point: pretreatment peripheral blood. With V trimmed by 1 base and J by 3 bases, 2 bases remained unmatched. Germline values: CDR1 MDHEN, CDR2 SYDVKM. This CDR3 region has 15 residues. The J gene is TRBJ2-7, the V gene TRBV28; 11 nucleotides align to TRBD1. The TCR sequence derives from a middle-aged man with urothelial cancer. Material: PBMCs, obtained around atezolizumab (anti-PD-L1) treatment. The CDR3 coding sequence is TGTGCCAGCAGTTTATCCGGGACAGGGGGCTACGAGCAGTACTTC. Its translation: CASSLSGTGGYEQYF.